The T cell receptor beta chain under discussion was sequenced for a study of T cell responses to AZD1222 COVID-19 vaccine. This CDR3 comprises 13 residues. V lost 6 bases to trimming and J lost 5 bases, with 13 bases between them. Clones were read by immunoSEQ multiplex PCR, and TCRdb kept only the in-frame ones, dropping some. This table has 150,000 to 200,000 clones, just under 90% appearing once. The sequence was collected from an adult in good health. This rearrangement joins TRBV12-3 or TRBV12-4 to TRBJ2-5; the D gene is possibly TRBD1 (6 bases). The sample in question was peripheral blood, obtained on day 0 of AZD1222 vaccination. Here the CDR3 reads CASSVRGGETQYF. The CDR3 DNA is TGTGCCAGCAGCGTCAGGGGTGGGGAGACCCAGTACTTC.